The subject of this entry is one TCR beta chain. The antigen this receptor binds is unknown. Nothing much larger sits one base from this clone, and base qualities are not available. The data belong to a study of radiotherapy plus CTLA-4 blockade in lung cancer (dated by TCRdb to 2017 to 2018). With regard to the full study: Objective responses occurred in 15% to 20% of enrolled patients, and 30% to 35% achieved disease control. Results and caveats for the whole study, not just this receptor: Increased serum interferon-beta after radiation, together with early dynamic changes in blood T cell clones, were reported to be the strongest predictors of response. TCR clones derived from tumors expanded in peripheral blood after treatment with radiotherapy and ipilimumab.

V is reduced by 0 bases and J by 0 bases, leaving a spacing of 8 bases between them. Looking up the germline V gene yields CDR1 MNHEY and CDR2 SVGAGI. From the cysteine up to the phenylalanine, the CDR3 has a length of 15 residues. Kept here is only the CDR3 DNA, which spans 45 bases and is read in frame from base 1. The study evaluated CTLA-4 blockade (ipilimumab) given together with focal radiation therapy in patients who had chemo-refractory metastatic non-small-cell lung cancer. Libraries were built with the immunoSEQ multiplex PCR assay. Held by TCRdb, this immuneACCESS table contains in-frame sequences only and omits some clones. Under half of the omission traces to an unresolved V gene where checked; the cause of the rest is unknown. This sample lists about 45,000 clones; 50% to 70% were detected once. The ten most abundant clones make up under 20% of the sample.

The source was peripheral blood, collected from a patient treated with radiotherapy plus ipilimumab. The rearranged segments are TRBV6-5 and TRBJ1-1; matching of 6 bases hints at TRBD1 as the D gene. The TCR sequence derives from a human donor with non-small cell lung cancer who had a partial response to radiotherapy plus ipilimumab. The DNA is TGTGCCAGCAGTTACTCAGACAGGTTGAACACTGAAGCTTTCTTT. It codes for CASSYSDRLNTEAFF.